A single sample is the source of the 21 T cell receptor beta chains below, sequenced in a study of vaccination and CD4 T cells after COVID-19. No antigens are known for them. Researchers used the Oncomine TCR Beta short-read assay to sequence DNA from cultured CD4+ T cells. One entry per CDR3 protein results from TCRdb running MiXCR on the PCR reads. The profile shows around 18,000 distinct CDR3 sequences, approximately 44% of them singletons. Noted time point: late sampling 161 to 241 days after vaccination in three convalescent patients. Regarding treatment: roughly nine-day PBMC culture with coronavirus spike peptide pools or control peptides (ViraFEST assay). Sequenced material: CD4+ T cells from blood, cultured in vitro, taken about 7 months after SARS-CoV-2 vaccination. Receptors originate from a human donor who had recovered from COVID-19.

The gene calls are TRBV2 and TRBJ1-6, with D possibly being TRBD1 (5 bases). V was pared by 7 bases and J by 8 bases, with 12 bases between. The CDR3 is 13 amino acids. Germline V gene data show CDR1 as SNHLY and CDR2 as FYNNEI. This CDR3 reads CASMGREYSPLHF. CDR3 nucleotide sequence: TGTGCCAGCATGGGACGGGAATATTCACCCCTCCACTTT.

This chain joins TRBV24-1 and TRBJ2-1; 11 bases map to TRBD2. Germline trimming cut 3 bases from V and 0 bases from J; bases unmatched to any gene: 3. Germline CDR1 KGHDR, CDR2 SFDVKD. The CDR3 extends over 17 amino acids. CDR3 in DNA: TGTGCCACCAGTGATCACCTAGCGGGAGGCTCCTACAATGAGCAGTTCTTC. The encoded protein is CATSDHLAGGSYNEQFF.

The chain has TRBV6-1 and TRBJ1-1; the match to TRBD1 covers 8 bases. The germline CDR1 and CDR2 sequences are MNHNS and SASEGT. The length of the CDR3 is 15 residues. Trimming took 6 bases from V and 4 from J; bases not matched to a gene: 10. The CDR3 loop reads CASSVQGEVSTEAFF. The CDR3 nucleotides read TGTGCCAGCAGCGTACAGGGGGAAGTTAGCACTGAAGCTTTCTTT.

The chain carries TRBV27 and TRBJ2-7, with 7 positions matching TRBD1. V was clipped by 8 bases and J by 2 bases; unmatched bases: 6. This CDR3 spans 13 amino acids. The V gene's germline CDR1 is MNHEY and CDR2 SMNVEV (reference sequence). The CDR3 coding sequence is TGTGCCAGCCATTCGACAGGGCCCTACGAGCAGTACTTC. It is translated as CASHSTGPYEQYF.

The chain employs TRBV10-3 and TRBJ1-5; the D is unclear. V lost 4 bases, J lost 5 bases, and 6 bases lay in between. The CDR3 has 12 residues. CDR1 and CDR2 from the germline V gene are ENHRY and SYGVKD. CDR3 sequence: CAISAGDQPQHF. DNA for the CDR3: TGTGCCATCAGTGCCGGGGATCAGCCCCAGCATTTT.

The chain joins TRBV20-1 to TRBJ2-3; D may be TRBD2 (7 bases). Deletions cut 2 bases from V and 5 bases from J, with 20 bases between. This CDR3 has 16 amino acids. Germline lookup yields CDR1 DFQATT and CDR2 SNEGSKA (reference sequence). CDR3 in amino acids: CSARKTGTGGQDTQYF. CDR3 in DNA: TGCAGTGCTAGAAAAACTGGGACGGGGGGCCAAGATACGCAGTATTTT.

The chain recombines TRBV5-1 with TRBJ1-2; D is ambiguous. In germline, CDR1 is SGHRS, CDR2 YFSETQ. The CDR3 sequence is 16 residues long. The V end lost 4 bases, the J end lost 6 bases, and 22 bases lay between the germline ends. Here the CDR3 DNA reads TGCGCCAGCAGCCTACCCCGAGGGCCTACTCGGGATGGCTACACCTTC. Translating gives CASSLPRGPTRDGYTF.

The CDR3 here is CASSLYGGFGSTDTQYF. DNA for the CDR3: TGTGCCAGCAGTTTATATGGAGGTTTTGGGAGCACAGATACGCAGTATTTT. The chain carries TRBV6-5 and TRBJ2-3; D perhaps matches TRBD2 (5 bases). The CDR3 is 17 amino acids. Trimming removed 4 bases at V and 0 bases at J, with 17 bases between. Germline V lookup: CDR1 MNHEY, CDR2 SVGAGI.

The chain uses TRBV10-1 and TRBJ1-1, with a weak D call TRBD1 (5 bases). This CDR3 is 14 amino acids long. V lost 3 bases and J 4 bases, leaving 12 bases between the germline ends. CDR1 is WNHNN and CDR2 is SYGVQD in the germline V gene (reference sequence). In DNA, the CDR3 is TGCGCCAGCAGTGAACTGACAGTGGCCACTGAAGCTTTCTTT. Protein sequence: CASSELTVATEAFF.

The chain carries TRBV6-5 and TRBJ1-1, with D unclear. The CDR3 is made up of 12 amino acids. CDR1 is MNHEY, CDR2 SVGAGI, per germline. V was cut by 2 bases and J by 4 bases, with 5 bases left in between. The CDR3 DNA follows: TGTGCCAGCAGTTACCGCATCACTGAAGCTTTCTTT. Translated: CASSYRITEAFF.

This sequence joins TRBV20-1 and TRBJ1-6; 7 bases agree with TRBD1. Trimming took 6 bases from V and 6 from J; bases not matched to a gene: 8. The CDR3 totals 14 residues. The V gene's germline CDR1 is DFQATT and CDR2 SNEGSKA (reference sequence). CDR3 region: CSAPKTGINSPLHF. The CDR3 DNA reads as TGCAGTGCCCCCAAGACAGGGATTAATTCACCCCTCCACTTT.

The J gene is TRBJ2-7, the V gene TRBV20-1; the match to TRBD1 covers 9 bases. The CDR3 is made up of 15 amino acids. The J segment lost 6 bases and the V segment lost 5 bases, leaving 14 bases of the junction unmatched. From germline, CDR1 is DFQATT and CDR2 SNEGSKA (reference sequence). The CDR3 spells CSASNPGQGRFEQYF. DNA of the CDR3: TGCAGTGCTTCAAATCCGGGACAGGGCCGATTCGAGCAGTACTTC.

The chain combines TRBV20-1 with TRBJ1-5, with 7 positions matching TRBD1. The CDR3 runs 13 residues. V shed 1 base, J shed 4 bases, and the junction held 1 base outside the gene matches. From germline, CDR1 is DFQATT and CDR2 SNEGSKA (reference sequence). The CDR3 DNA reads as TGCAGTGCTAGAGGGGACAGAAATCAGCCCCAGCATTTT. Protein: CSARGDRNQPQHF.

The CDR3 region has the DNA TGTGCCAGCAGCTTCTCTGTGTTGGGGGCAGATACGCAGTATTTT. It translates to CASSFSVLGADTQYF. The chain recombines TRBV7-2 with TRBJ2-3; the D gene could be TRBD1 or TRBD2 (5 bases each). Germline CDR1 and CDR2: SGHTA and FQGNSA. The CDR3 is 15 amino acids. V was clipped by 3 bases and J by 4 bases, with 14 bases between them.

The chain has TRBV7-2 and TRBJ2-6; D gene unclear. The CDR3 extends over 15 amino acids. Trimming took off 1 base at V and 2 bases at J, with 6 bases between the two ends. Germline values: CDR1 SGHTA, CDR2 FQGNSA. CDR3 region: CASSLVGPGANVLTF. CDR3 bases: TGTGCCAGCAGCTTAGTCGGTCCTGGGGCCAACGTCCTGACTTTC.

This clonotype was picked up a small number of times. This chain connects TRBV19 to TRBJ1-5; TRBD1 is a possible D gene (5 bases). V lost 6 bases, J lost 4 bases, and 22 bases lay in between. The germline V gene encodes CDR1 LNHDA and CDR2 SQIVND (reference sequence). The CDR3 spans 17 residues. CDR3 residues: CASSTLGGRASNQPQHF. The CDR3 DNA reads as TGTGCCAGTAGCACCCTCGGTGGCAGGGCTTCTAATCAGCCCCAGCATTTT.

The sample holds a few counts of this clonotype. The chain employs TRBV6-1 and TRBJ1-2; perhaps TRBD1 as D (6 bases). The ends were cut back, 7 bases at V and 4 bases at J, with 16 bases in the middle. Germline V lookup: CDR1 MNHNS, CDR2 SASEGT. This CDR3 has 14 amino acids. CDR3 nucleotide sequence: TGTGCCAGCATCCGGGGGACATTTTCCTATGGCTACACCTTC. Protein product: CASIRGTFSYGYTF.

Only a few counts were recorded for this clonotype. The chain is built from TRBV7-4 and TRBJ1-1; D remains unclear. Germline assignment: CDR1 SGHVT and CDR2 SQSDAQ. The CDR3 sequence is 15 residues long. Deletions cut 6 bases from V and 0 bases from J, with 14 bases between. The CDR3 DNA reads TGTGCCAGCAGTAAGAACCAATCGATGAACACTGAAGCTTTCTTT. Encoded protein: CASSKNQSMNTEAFF.

In its sample, this clonotype was seen once. This chain uses TRBV11-3 with TRBJ2-1, with 12 nucleotides matching TRBD2. Germline CDR1 SGHNT, CDR2 YENEEA. This CDR3 is 18 amino acids long. Losses at the gene ends were 4 bases for V and 1 base for J; bases not matched to a gene: 8. The CDR3 sequence is CASSYGPGLAGSYNEQFF. As DNA, the CDR3 is TGTGCCAGCAGCTACGGGCCGGGACTAGCGGGTTCCTACAATGAGCAGTTCTTC.

The chain carries TRBV19 and TRBJ1-5; TRBD1 aligns across 8 bases. There are 13 residues in the CDR3. Germline assignment: CDR1 LNHDA and CDR2 SQIVND (reference sequence). Trimming cost V 4 bases and J 7 bases; bases outside gene matches: 3. Here the CDR3 reads CASSNYRGQPQHF. CDR3 DNA sequence: TGTGCCAGTAGTAACTACAGGGGGCAGCCCCAGCATTTT. Full variable domain (outside the CDR3, taken from reference TRBV19 and TRBJ1-5): DGGITQSPKYLFRKEGQNVTLSCEQNLNHDAMYWYRQDPGQGLRLIYYSQIVNDFQKGDIAEGYSVSREKKESFPLTVTSAQKNPTAFYLCASSNYRGQPQHFGDGTRLSIL.

A few counts support this clonotype. J is TRBJ2-3 and V is TRBV7-3; the match to TRBD2 covers 11 bases. Trimming at V came to 5 bases and at J to 1 base, leaving 5 bases not matched to a gene. CDR1 and CDR2 (germline): SGHTA, FQGTGA. The CDR3 runs 16 residues. This chain's CDR3 is CASSLTSGGGTDTQYF. CDR3 coding DNA: TGTGCCAGCAGCCTCACTAGCGGGGGAGGCACAGATACGCAGTATTTT.